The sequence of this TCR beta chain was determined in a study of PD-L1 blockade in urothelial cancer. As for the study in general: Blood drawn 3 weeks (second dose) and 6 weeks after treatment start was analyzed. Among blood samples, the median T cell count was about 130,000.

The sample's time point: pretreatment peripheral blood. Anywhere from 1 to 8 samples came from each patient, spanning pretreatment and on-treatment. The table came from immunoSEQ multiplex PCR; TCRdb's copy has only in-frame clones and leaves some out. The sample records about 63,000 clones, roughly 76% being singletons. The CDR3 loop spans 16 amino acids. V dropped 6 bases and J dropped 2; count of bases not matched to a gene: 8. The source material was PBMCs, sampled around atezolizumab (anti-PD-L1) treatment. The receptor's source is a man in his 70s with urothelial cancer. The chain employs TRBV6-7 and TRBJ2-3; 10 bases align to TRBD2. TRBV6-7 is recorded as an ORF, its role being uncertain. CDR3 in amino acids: CASRKTSGPFTDTQYF. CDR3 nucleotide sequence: TGTGCCAGCAGGAAGACTAGCGGGCCTTTCACAGATACGCAGTATTTT.